This entry lists 26 T cell receptor beta chains sequenced from one sample in a study of blood T cell repertoires in COVID-19 (dated by TCRdb to the early 2020s). The library was prepared using the immunoSEQ multiplex PCR assay. Here the immuneACCESS table is served through TCRdb, limited to in-frame sequences with V and J called. Missing clones are a known gap in these copies; in checked studies unresolved V genes cover under half, and the rest lacks a known reason. The sample table shows a few hundred thousand clones, and roughly 86% are seen once. The top ten hold more than 6.5% of the sample. Sequencing was performed on peripheral blood. The receptors shown here come from a woman in her 70s with active or convalescent COVID-19.

This clone was seen just once. V is TRBV10-3 and J is TRBJ1-2; 7 bases are a match to TRBD1. Unmatched junction bases numbered 10, after V lost 3 bases and J lost 3 bases. The CDR3 loop spans 16 amino acids. Germline V lookup: CDR1 ENHRY, CDR2 SYGVKD. The CDR3 DNA is TGTGCCATCAGTGATATGTGGGGGACAGACGACTATGGCTACACCTTC. It is translated as CAISDMWGTDDYGYTF.

The gene calls are TRBV3-1 (or the pseudogene TRBV3-2) and TRBJ2-3; TRBD2 is a possible D gene (5 bases). Trimming removed 4 bases at V and 5 bases at J, with 16 bases between. Looked up from germline, CDR1 is LGHDT and CDR2 is YNNKEL (reference sequence). The CDR3 covers 15 residues. CDR3 nucleotides: TGTGCCAGCAGCCCCTGGGAAGAGAGGGAAGATACGCAGTATTTT. Its protein is CASSPWEEREDTQYF.

In DNA, the CDR3 is TGCGCCAGCAGCTTGAACCCAGTGAACACTGAAGCTTTCTTT. This translates into CASSLNPVNTEAFF. V usage is TRBV5-1 and J usage is TRBJ1-1; D unclear. The CDR3 extends over 14 amino acids. CDR1 is SGHRS, CDR2 YFSETQ, per germline. The germline V and J ends were trimmed by 1 base and 0 bases, with 7 bases remaining between them.

The chain carries TRBV6-2 or TRBV6-3 and TRBJ1-2; TRBD1 matches 7 bases. The CDR3 is 15 residues long. Per germline, CDR1 MNHEY and CDR2 SVGEGT. V shed 6 bases and J 2 bases; nucleotides not matched to a gene: 9. The CDR3, as DNA: TGTGCCAGCAGCTCAGGGGGACTTACCAACTATGGCTACACCTTC. As protein: CASSSGGLTNYGYTF.

This clone was detected once. V gene TRBV24-1 combines with J gene TRBJ2-5; TRBD2 matches 10 bases. The V gene end was trimmed by 9 bases and the J gene end by 3 bases; junction bases not matched to a gene: 3. Germline V gene lookup returns CDR1 KGHDR and CDR2 SFDVKD. The CDR3 covers 13 residues. The DNA of the CDR3 is TGTGCCACCCGAGCGGGGGGGAAAGAGACCCAGTACTTC. As protein: CATRAGGKETQYF.

CDR3 protein: CASSGWDYTDTQYF. As DNA, the CDR3 is TGTGCCAGCAGCGGGTGGGACTACACAGATACGCAGTATTTT. The chain carries TRBV7-2 and TRBJ2-3; TRBD2 aligns across 7 bases. After removal of 5 bases from V and 2 bases from J, the junction contained 4 bases not matched to a gene. The CDR3 runs 14 residues. The germline V gene encodes CDR1 SGHTA and CDR2 FQGNSA.

About this clone: This sample includes further DNA sequences coding for the same CDR3. CDR3 region: CASSAAGGAGYNEQFF. CDR3 nucleotide sequence: TGTGCCAGCAGTGCGGCGGGGGGTGCAGGGTACAATGAGCAGTTCTTC. This chain joins TRBV6-2 or TRBV6-3 and TRBJ2-1; 8 positions match TRBD2. Losses at the gene ends were 5 bases for V and 4 bases for J; bases not matched to a gene: 10. CDR1 is MNHEY, CDR2 SVGEGT, per germline. CDR3 size: 16 residues.

The sample holds one count of this clone. This chain links TRBV10-1 with TRBJ2-1; possibly TRBD1 for D (6 bases). Trimming pared 5 bases from V and 4 bases from J, leaving 15 bases between. Germline lookup yields CDR1 WNHNN and CDR2 SYGVQD (reference sequence). The CDR3 runs to 15 residues. For the CDR3, the DNA is TGCGCCAGCAGTCGAACAGGGTTGGGTTACAATGAGCAGTTCTTC. Amino acids: CASSRTGLGYNEQFF.

The chain employs TRBV2 and TRBJ1-4; 8 bases are shared with TRBD1. The CDR3 length is 14 residues. Germline V gene sequence: CDR1 SNHLY, CDR2 FYNNEI. The V and J ends lost 7 bases and 7 bases, in that order; junction bases with no gene match: 8. In nucleotides, the CDR3 is TGTGCCAGCACCAGTCAGGGGGCTCGTGAAAAACTGTTTTTT. It specifies CASTSQGAREKLFF. The complete variable domain, with remaining parts taken from reference TRBV2 and TRBJ1-4, reads EPEVTQTPSHQVTQMGQEVILRCVPISNHLYFYWYRQILGQKVEFLVSFYNNEISEKSEIFDDQFSVERPDGSNFTLKIRSTKLEDSAMYFCASTSQGAREKLFFGSGTQLSVL.

The rearrangement links TRBV7-3 to TRBJ2-6, with a tentative D call TRBD2 (6 bases). The CDR3 contains 15 residues. Germline lookup yields CDR1 SGHTA and CDR2 FQGTGA. The V gene lost 3 bases and the J gene lost 2 bases, with 8 bases spanning the gap. CDR3 DNA sequence: TGTGCCAGCAGCTTCGGAGGGACTGGGGCCAACGTCCTGACTTTC. This encodes CASSFGGTGANVLTF.

This clone was counted a single time. This chain connects TRBV9 to TRBJ2-2; tentative D call: TRBD2 (6 bases). The CDR3 covers 14 residues. CDR1 is SGDLS and CDR2 is YYNGEE in the germline V gene. With 3 bases removed from V and 5 bases from J, the gap between germline ends came to 11 bases. CDR3: CASSARAGTGELFF. CDR3 in DNA: TGTGCCAGCAGCGCCAGGGCGGGGACCGGGGAGCTGTTTTTT.

This rearrangement joins TRBV7-9 to TRBJ2-5; D perhaps matches TRBD1 (5 bases). From germline, CDR1 is SEHNR and CDR2 FQNEAQ (reference sequence). The CDR3 totals 14 residues. V lost 3 bases to trimming and J lost 2 bases, with 10 bases between them. The CDR3 reads CASSFQGFQETQYF. The CDR3 coding sequence is TGTGCCAGCAGCTTCCAGGGCTTTCAAGAGACCCAGTACTTC. Looking up the rest from reference TRBV7-9 and TRBJ2-5 gives the full variable domain: DTGVSQNPRHKITKRGQNVTFRCDPISEHNRLYWYRQTLGQGPEFLTYFQNEAQLEKSRLLSDRFSAERPKGSFSTLEIQRTEQGDSAMYLCASSFQGFQETQYFGPGTRLLVL.

The J gene is TRBJ1-5, the V gene TRBV6-4; D may be TRBD1 (5 bases). CDR3 length equals 14 residues. Germline CDR1 MRHNA, CDR2 SNTAGT. V lost 3 bases and J lost 6, with 12 bases in between. CDR3 amino acids: CASSESGGGQPQHF. CDR3 in DNA: TGTGCCAGCAGTGAGAGCGGGGGTGGTCAGCCCCAGCATTTT.

This chain links TRBV12-3 or TRBV12-4 with TRBJ2-2; D is uncertain. The CDR3 consists of 13 residues. Between the trimmed V and J ends, which lost 2 bases and 4 bases, there was a span of 5 bases. CDR3 DNA: TGTGCCAGCAGTTTAAGAGGCACCGGGGAGCTGTTTTTT. Translating it yields CASSLRGTGELFF.

This clone was picked up a small number of times. The chain combines TRBV15 with TRBJ1-4; D possibly corresponds to TRBD1 (5 bases). CDR1 LNHNV and CDR2 YYDKDF come from the germline V gene (reference sequence). The CDR3 is made up of 16 amino acids. Trimming took 3 bases from V and 4 from J, leaving 15 bases between them. The CDR3 bases are TGTGCCACCAGCAGGGAACTGACAGTGGTTAATGAAAAACTGTTTTTT. Translation gives CATSRELTVVNEKLFF.

The J gene is TRBJ2-3, the V gene TRBV10-3; perhaps TRBD1 as D (6 bases). The CDR3 totals 15 residues. Looked up from germline, CDR1 is ENHRY and CDR2 is SYGVKD. Trimming stripped 10 bases from V and 2 bases from J, with 19 bases between. The CDR3 here is CATPSPDSYTDTQYF. In DNA form, the CDR3 reads TGTGCCACTCCCAGCCCGGACAGTTACACAGATACGCAGTATTTT.

The rearrangement links TRBV7-3 to TRBJ2-3, with D maybe TRBD1 (7 bases). The CDR3 extends over 16 amino acids. Germline V CDR1 and CDR2: SGHTA, FQGTGA. Deletions cut 1 base from V and 2 bases from J, with 13 bases between. The CDR3 spells CASSLSQGGYTDTQYF. As DNA, the CDR3 is TGTGCCAGCAGCTTAAGCCAGGGGGGCTACACAGATACGCAGTATTTT.

In its sample, this clone was seen once. CDR3 nucleotides: TGTGCCACCAGCAGACCTTCGACTAGTTGGCAAGAGACCCAGTACTTC. Its protein is CATSRPSTSWQETQYF. The chain is built from TRBV15 and TRBJ2-5; tentatively, D is TRBD2 (6 bases). Germline CDR1 and CDR2: LNHNV and YYDKDF (reference sequence). Trimming stripped 2 bases from V and 2 bases from J, with 15 bases between. The CDR3 is 16 amino acids.

The chain links TRBV5-6 to TRBJ2-7; D remains unclear. Germline V gene data show CDR1 as SGHDT and CDR2 as YYEEEE. CDR3 size: 13 residues. The V and J ends lost 4 bases and 2 bases respectively, with 10 bases between them. CDR3 loop: CASSHQSPYEQYF. CDR3 in DNA: TGTGCCAGCAGCCATCAGTCCCCCTACGAGCAGTACTTC.

The chain employs TRBV7-2 and TRBJ2-7; 9 bases agree with TRBD2. Germline CDR1 SGHTA, CDR2 FQGNSA. The CDR3 length is 14 residues. Losses at the gene ends were 7 bases for V and 5 bases for J; bases not matched to a gene: 9. CDR3 loop: CASIPRSGGDEQYF. The CDR3 DNA sequence: TGTGCCAGCATCCCACGTAGCGGGGGCGACGAGCAGTACTTC.

This chain links TRBV5-1 with TRBJ2-5; TRBD2 matches 8 bases. J lost 2 bases, V lost 6 bases, and 9 bases had no gene match. This CDR3 has 15 amino acids. Germline assignment: CDR1 SGHRS and CDR2 YFSETQ. CDR3 DNA sequence: TGCGCCAGCACTTTAAGCGGGGGAGTACAAGAGACCCAGTACTTC. Translation gives CASTLSGGVQETQYF.

The chain joins TRBV5-1 to TRBJ2-1; TRBD1 matches 9 bases. Trimming cost V 4 bases and J 7 bases; bases outside gene matches: 6. CDR3 size: 14 residues. The germline gives CDR1 SGHRS, CDR2 YFSETQ. DNA of the CDR3: TGCGCCAGCAGCCTACAGGGGGCGAGAAATGAGCAGTTCTTC. This sequence encodes CASSLQGARNEQFF.

This clone was picked up one time. The rearrangement joins TRBV24-1 to TRBJ2-7; D ambiguous. This CDR3 is built from 11 residues. Germline assignment: CDR1 KGHDR and CDR2 SFDVKD. Deletions cut 4 bases from V and 9 bases from J, with 9 bases between. The CDR3: CATSENSVQYF. The CDR3 DNA reads TGTGCCACCAGTGAGAACTCTGTGCAGTACTTC.

This chain links TRBV15 with TRBJ1-4; D gene ambiguous. CDR3 length equals 13 residues. V was pared by 0 bases and J by 8 bases, with 7 bases between. CDR1 and CDR2 (germline): LNHNV, YYDKDF (reference sequence). The DNA of the CDR3 is TGTGCCACCAGCAGAGATCCTAGGGAAAAACTGTTTTTT. Translated: CATSRDPREKLFF.

This chain joins TRBV6-5 and TRBJ1-6; D remains ambiguous. This CDR3 spans 16 amino acids. Trimming took 0 bases from V and 1 from J, leaving 7 bases between them. Germline CDR1 reads MNHEY; CDR2 reads SVGAGI. The CDR3 sequence: CASSYSSMSYNSPLHF. CDR3 nucleotides: TGTGCCAGCAGTTACTCGTCCATGTCCTATAATTCACCCCTCCACTTT.

The chain uses TRBV18 and TRBJ1-3; D remains ambiguous. The CDR3 spans 17 residues. Trimming took off 2 bases at V and 2 bases at J, with 16 bases between the two ends. Germline lookup yields CDR1 KGHSH and CDR2 LQKENI. CDR3 residues: CASSPISREKAGNTIYF. CDR3 nucleotide sequence: TGTGCCAGCTCACCAATTTCTCGGGAAAAGGCTGGAAACACCATATATTTT.